This T cell receptor beta chain was obtained from a study of T-cell memory formation after mild COVID-19. Study background: TCR clusters largely stayed donor specific. General study findings and limits: Whether day 37 second-wave clones are SARS-CoV-2-specific was not confirmed.

In TCRdb, the 5' RACE reads were re-called with MiXCR into one record per CDR3 protein. The profile covers about 280,000 distinct CDR3 sequences, with around 8% appearing a single time and 22% taken by the ten largest. Looked up from germline, CDR1 is SGHRS and CDR2 is YFSETQ. V dropped 3 bases and J dropped 2 bases, with 15 bases sitting between them. This CDR3 has 15 residues. As for this clonotype: Its matching antigen is unknown.

This receptor was obtained from a man in his late teens or twenties who had mild COVID-19 (a few samples of this study predate the infection). Cell type and time point are not known. The sequenced sample consisted of PBMCs or a T cell subset sorted from them (not recorded which). The chain joins TRBV5-1 to TRBJ2-7; tentative D call: TRBD1 (6 bases). In nucleotides, the CDR3 is TGCGCCAGCAGCTCCACTACAGGGTTCACCTACGAGCAGTACTTC. Translating it yields CASSSTTGFTYEQYF.